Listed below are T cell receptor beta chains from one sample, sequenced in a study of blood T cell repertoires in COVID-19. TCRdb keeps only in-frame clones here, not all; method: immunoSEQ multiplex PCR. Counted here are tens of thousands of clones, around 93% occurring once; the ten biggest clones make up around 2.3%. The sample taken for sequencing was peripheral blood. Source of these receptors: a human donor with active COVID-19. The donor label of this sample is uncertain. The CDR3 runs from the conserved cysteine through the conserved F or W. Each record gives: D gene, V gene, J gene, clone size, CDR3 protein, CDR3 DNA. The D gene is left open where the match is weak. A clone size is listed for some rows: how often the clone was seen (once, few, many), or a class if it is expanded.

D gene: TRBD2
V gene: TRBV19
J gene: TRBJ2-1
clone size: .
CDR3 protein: CASSSKRGGPLLGYNEQFF
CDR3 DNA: TGTGCCAGTAGTAGCAAGCGGGGGGGCCCCCTCCTTGGCTACAATGAGCAGTTCTTC

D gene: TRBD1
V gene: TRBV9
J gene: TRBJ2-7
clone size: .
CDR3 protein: CASSPSAGQGYEQYF
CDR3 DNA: TGTGCCAGCAGCCCTAGCGCGGGACAGGGCTACGAGCAGTACTTC

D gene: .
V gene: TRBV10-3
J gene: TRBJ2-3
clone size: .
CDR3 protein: CASQASGTDTQYF
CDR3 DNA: TGTGCCTCCCAGGCTAGCGGCACAGATACGCAGTATTTT

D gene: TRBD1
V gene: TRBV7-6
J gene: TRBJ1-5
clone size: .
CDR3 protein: CASSQTTGINQPQHF
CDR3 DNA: TGTGCCAGCAGCCAAACGACAGGGATCAATCAGCCCCAGCATTTT

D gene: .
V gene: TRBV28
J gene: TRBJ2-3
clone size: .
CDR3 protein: CASRTAADTQYF
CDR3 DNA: TGTGCCAGCAGGACTGCAGCGGATACGCAGTATTTT

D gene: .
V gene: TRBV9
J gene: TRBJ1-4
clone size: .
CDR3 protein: CASSPKVVNEKLFF
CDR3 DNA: TGTGCCAGCAGCCCCAAAGTAGTTAATGAAAAACTGTTTTTT

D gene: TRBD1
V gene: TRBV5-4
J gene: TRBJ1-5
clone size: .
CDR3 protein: CASSQTGRDQPQHF
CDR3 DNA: TGTGCCAGCAGCCAGACAGGGCGCGATCAGCCCCAGCATTTT

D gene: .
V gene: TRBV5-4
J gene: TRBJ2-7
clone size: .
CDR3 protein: CASSLAARPHEQYF
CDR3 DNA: TGTGCCAGCAGCTTAGCGGCAAGGCCCCACGAGCAGTACTTC

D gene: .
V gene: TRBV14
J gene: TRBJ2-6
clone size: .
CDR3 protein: CASSQEGYPRANVLTF
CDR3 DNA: TGTGCCAGCAGCCAAGAGGGCTACCCCCGGGCCAACGTCCTGACTTTC

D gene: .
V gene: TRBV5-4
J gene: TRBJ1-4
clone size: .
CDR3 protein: CASSTDATNEKLFF
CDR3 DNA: TGTGCCAGCAGCACAGATGCAACTAATGAAAAACTGTTTTTT

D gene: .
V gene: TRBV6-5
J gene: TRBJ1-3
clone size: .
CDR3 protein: CASRSSHTIYF
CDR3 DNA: TGTGCCAGCAGATCTTCCCACACCATATATTTT

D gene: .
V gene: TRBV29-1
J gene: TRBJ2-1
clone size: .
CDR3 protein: CSATEPYNEQFF
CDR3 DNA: TGCAGCGCTACGGAGCCTTACAATGAGCAGTTCTTC

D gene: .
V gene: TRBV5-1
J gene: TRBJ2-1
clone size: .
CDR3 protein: CASSAGLSTVEQFF
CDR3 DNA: TGCGCCAGCAGCGCAGGACTGTCCACGGTTGAGCAGTTCTTC

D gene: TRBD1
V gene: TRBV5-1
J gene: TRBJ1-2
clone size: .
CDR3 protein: CASSLEGQGQGYTF
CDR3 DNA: TGCGCCAGCAGCTTGGAGGGACAGGGGCAAGGCTACACCTTC

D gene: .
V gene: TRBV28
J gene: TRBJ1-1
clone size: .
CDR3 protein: CASVGGGSGNTEAFF
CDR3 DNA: TGTGCCAGCGTGGGAGGGGGTAGTGGAAACACTGAAGCTTTCTTT

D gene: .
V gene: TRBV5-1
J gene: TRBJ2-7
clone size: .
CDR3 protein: CASSLDVRDPTYEQYF
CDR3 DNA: TGCGCCAGCAGCTTGGACGTGCGGGACCCAACCTACGAGCAGTACTTC

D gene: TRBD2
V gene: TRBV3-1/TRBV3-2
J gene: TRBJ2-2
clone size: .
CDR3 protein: CASSQESSGVAGELFF
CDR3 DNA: TGTGCCAGCAGCCAAGAGTCTAGCGGGGTGGCCGGGGAGCTGTTTTTT

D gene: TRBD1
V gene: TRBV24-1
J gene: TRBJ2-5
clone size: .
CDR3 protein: CATSDLRTMTGGKETQYF
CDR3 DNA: TGTGCCACCAGTGACTTACGGACCATGACAGGGGGCAAAGAGACCCAGTACTTC

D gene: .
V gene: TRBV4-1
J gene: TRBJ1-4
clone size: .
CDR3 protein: CASSQVSREGEKLFF
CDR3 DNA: TGCGCCAGCAGCCAAGTCAGCAGGGAAGGAGAAAAACTGTTTTTT

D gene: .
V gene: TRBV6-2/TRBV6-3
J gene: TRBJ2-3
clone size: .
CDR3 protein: CASSDPGGSTDTQYF
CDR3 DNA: TGTGCCAGCAGCGACCCCGGGGGAAGCACAGATACGCAGTATTTT

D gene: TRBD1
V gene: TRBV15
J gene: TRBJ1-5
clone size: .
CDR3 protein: CATDRGTGSNQPQHF
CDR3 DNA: TGTGCCACGGACAGGGGTACAGGCAGCAATCAGCCCCAGCATTTT

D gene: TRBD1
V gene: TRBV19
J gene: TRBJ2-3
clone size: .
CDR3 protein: CASSIGDSRGADTQYF
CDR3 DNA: TGTGCCAGTAGTATAGGGGACAGTCGAGGGGCAGATACGCAGTATTTT

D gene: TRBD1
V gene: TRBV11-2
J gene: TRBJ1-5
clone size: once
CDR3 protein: CASSLDRGNQPQHF
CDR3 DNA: TGTGCCAGCAGCCTGGACAGGGGGAATCAGCCCCAGCATTTT

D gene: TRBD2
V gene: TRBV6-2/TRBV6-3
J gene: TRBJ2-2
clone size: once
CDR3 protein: CASSYISGGANTGELFF
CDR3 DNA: TGTGCCAGCAGTTACATCAGCGGGGGGGCTAACACCGGGGAGCTGTTTTTT

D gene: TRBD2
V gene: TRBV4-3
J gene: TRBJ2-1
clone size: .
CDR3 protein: CASSQDPLAGIQNEQFF
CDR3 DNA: TGCGCCAGCAGCCAAGACCCCCTAGCGGGGATACAAAATGAGCAGTTCTTC

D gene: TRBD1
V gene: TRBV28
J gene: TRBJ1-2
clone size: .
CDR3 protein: CASSLWTSGQYGYGYTF
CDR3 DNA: TGTGCCAGCAGTTTATGGACTTCGGGACAGTACGGCTATGGCTACACCTTC

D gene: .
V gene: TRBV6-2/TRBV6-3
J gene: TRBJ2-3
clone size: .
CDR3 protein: CASSYSVLRQDTQYF
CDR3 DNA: TGTGCCAGCAGTTACTCCGTCCTCCGCCAGGATACGCAGTATTTT

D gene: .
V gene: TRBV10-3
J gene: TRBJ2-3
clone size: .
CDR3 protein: CAIQGIGTDTQYF
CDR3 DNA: TGTGCCATACAGGGCATCGGCACAGATACGCAGTATTTT

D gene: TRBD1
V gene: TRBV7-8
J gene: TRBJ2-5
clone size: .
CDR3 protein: CASTWTGAYQETQYF
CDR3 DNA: TGTGCCAGCACCTGGACAGGGGCGTACCAAGAGACCCAGTACTTC

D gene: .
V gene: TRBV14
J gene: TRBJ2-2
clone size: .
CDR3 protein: CASSQDLAGELFF
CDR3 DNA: TGTGCCAGCAGCCAAGATCTTGCCGGGGAGCTGTTTTTT

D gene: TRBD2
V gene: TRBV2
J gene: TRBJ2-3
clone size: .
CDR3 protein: CASSDRAGGGVGQYF
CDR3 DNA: TGTGCCAGCAGTGATCGAGCGGGGGGCGGTGTGGGGCAGTATTTT

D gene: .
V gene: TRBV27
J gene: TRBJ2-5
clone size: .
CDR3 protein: CASSSIQTSDRLYQETQYF
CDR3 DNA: TGTGCCAGCAGTTCCATCCAAACCTCCGACAGATTGTACCAAGAGACCCAGTACTTC